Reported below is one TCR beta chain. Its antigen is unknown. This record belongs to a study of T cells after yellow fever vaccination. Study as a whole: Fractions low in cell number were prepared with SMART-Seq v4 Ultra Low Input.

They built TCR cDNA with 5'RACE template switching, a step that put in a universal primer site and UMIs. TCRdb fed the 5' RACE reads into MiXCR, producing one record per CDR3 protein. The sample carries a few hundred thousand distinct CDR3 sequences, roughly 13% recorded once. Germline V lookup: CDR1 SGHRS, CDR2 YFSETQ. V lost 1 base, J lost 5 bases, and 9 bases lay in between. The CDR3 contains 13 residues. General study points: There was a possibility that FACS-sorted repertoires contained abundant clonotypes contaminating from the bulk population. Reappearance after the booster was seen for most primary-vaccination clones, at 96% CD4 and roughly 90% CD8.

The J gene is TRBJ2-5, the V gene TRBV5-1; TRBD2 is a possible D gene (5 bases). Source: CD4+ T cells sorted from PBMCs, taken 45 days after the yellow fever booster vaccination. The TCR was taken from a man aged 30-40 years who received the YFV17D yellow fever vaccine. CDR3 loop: CASSLSSRETQYF. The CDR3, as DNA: TGCGCCAGCAGCTTGTCTAGCAGGGAGACCCAGTACTTC. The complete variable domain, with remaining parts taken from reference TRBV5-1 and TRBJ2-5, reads KAGVTQTPRYLIKTRGQQVTLSCSPISGHRSVSWYQQTPGQGLQFLFEYFSETQRNKGNFPGRFSGRQFSNSRSEMNVSTLELGDSALYLCASSLSSRETQYFGPGTRLLVL.